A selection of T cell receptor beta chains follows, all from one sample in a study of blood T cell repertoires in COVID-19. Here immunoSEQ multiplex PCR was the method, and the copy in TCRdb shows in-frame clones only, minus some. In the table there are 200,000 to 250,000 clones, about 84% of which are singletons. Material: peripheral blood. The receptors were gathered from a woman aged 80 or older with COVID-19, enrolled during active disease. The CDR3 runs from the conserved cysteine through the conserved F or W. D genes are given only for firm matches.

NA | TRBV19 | CASSMGGATNEKLFF
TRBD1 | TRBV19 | CASSNSGGSTEAFF
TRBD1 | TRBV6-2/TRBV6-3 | CASSYTGVRTEAFF
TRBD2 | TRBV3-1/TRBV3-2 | CASSPTSGVTDTQYF
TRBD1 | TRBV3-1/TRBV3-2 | CASSQAGRGQGVQPQHF
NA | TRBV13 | CASSLGYRPRDEKLFF
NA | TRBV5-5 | CASSSYPDRQETQYF
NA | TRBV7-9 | CASTKGGAPAGYTF
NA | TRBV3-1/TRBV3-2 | CASSHRKSSGYTF
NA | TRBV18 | CASSPPAAETQYF
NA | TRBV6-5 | CASLTRDTINSPLHF
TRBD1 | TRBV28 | CVGGQSNYGYTF
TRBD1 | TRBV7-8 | CASSLGTGGRYTF
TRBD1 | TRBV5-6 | CASRRDRSNTIYF
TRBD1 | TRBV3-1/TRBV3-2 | CASTDRGNTGELFF
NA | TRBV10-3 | CATKPAPNSPLHF
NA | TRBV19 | CASSMWLSNQPQHF
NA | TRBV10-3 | CAISSGQNTEAFF
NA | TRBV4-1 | CASSSKRGGSYGYTF
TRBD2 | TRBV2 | CASSVASGGDTQYF
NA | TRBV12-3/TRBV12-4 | CASSFSDTEAFF
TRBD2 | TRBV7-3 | CASSREGLSGANVLTF
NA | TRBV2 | CASSLGLINQPQHF
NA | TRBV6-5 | CASRGGVFSGNTIYF
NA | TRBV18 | CASSPPPGGNTEAFF
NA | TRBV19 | CASSIGGKLFF
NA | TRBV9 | CASSVGFGGYTF
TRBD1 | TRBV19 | CASSDQTGTGNTIYF
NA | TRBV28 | CASSWGVLRADSPLHF
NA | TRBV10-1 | CATTGRNTEAFF
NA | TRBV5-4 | CASTPGLTPQEAFF
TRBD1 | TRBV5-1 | CASSLGTDTGELFF
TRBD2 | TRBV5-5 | CASSTGLAGYTQYF
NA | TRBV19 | CASSLKGTSRDRYTF
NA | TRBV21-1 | CAILAGGLQETQYF
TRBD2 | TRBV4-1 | CASSQEESGRGGRASVHNEQFF
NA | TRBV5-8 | CASSLGLFNQPQHF
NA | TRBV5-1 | CASSLTQGNSPLHF
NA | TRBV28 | CASNPTGLASYNEQFF
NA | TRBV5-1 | CASSESGDGNTEAFF
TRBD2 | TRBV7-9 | CASSPRGGRATDTQYF
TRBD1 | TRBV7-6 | CASSLQTGISGGGQFF
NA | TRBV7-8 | CASSFDSSNQPQHF
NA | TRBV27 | CASSLLGDMNTEAFF
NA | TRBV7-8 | CASSPGRNSPLHF
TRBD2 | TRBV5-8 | CASSFSGTSGGTDTQYF
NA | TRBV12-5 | CASGLGAEQYF
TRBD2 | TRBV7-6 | CASSPSSGRGETQYF
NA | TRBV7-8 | CASNRGMPGNTIYF
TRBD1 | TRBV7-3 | CASSLGTGMYNEQFF